These 23 T cell receptor beta chains were sequenced from one sample in a study of blood T cell repertoires in COVID-19. The protocol was immunoSEQ multiplex PCR, while the TCRdb copy is restricted to in-frame clones and leaves out a portion. The table includes hundreds of thousands of clones, 85% to 90% detected once. Sequencing was performed on PBMCs or T cells enriched from blood (not recorded which). Source of these receptors: a woman in her sixties in a cohort exposed to, infected with or recovered from COVID-19 (not recorded which).

The chain employs TRBV18 and TRBJ2-7; TRBD1 agrees at 7 bases. The V gene's germline CDR1 is KGHSH and CDR2 LQKENI. J was trimmed by 6 bases and V by 3 bases; bases with no gene match: 5. The CDR3 sequence is 13 residues long. Written as DNA, the CDR3 is TGTGCCAGCTCACCGAAGGGGGCAGGCGAGCAGTACTTC. It yields the protein CASSPKGAGEQYF.

This sequence joins TRBV5-1 and TRBJ1-3; no firm D call. The CDR3 covers 15 residues. Germline V CDR1 and CDR2: SGHRS, YFSETQ. V was trimmed by 4 bases and J by 0 bases, leaving 11 bases between them. The CDR3 region is CASSHGEISGNTIYF. The CDR3 coding sequence is TGCGCCAGCAGCCACGGGGAAATCTCTGGAAACACCATATATTTT.

The chain links TRBV24-1 to TRBJ2-7, with 11 bases identical to TRBD1. Germline CDR1 reads KGHDR; CDR2 reads SFDVKD. Trimming at V came to 3 bases and at J to 3 bases, leaving 6 bases not matched to a gene. The CDR3 is made up of 16 amino acids. The CDR3 DNA reads TGTGCCACCAGTGATACCGGGACAGGGGGGAACTACGAGCAGTACTTC. The encoded protein is CATSDTGTGGNYEQYF.

This clone appeared a few times. This chain links TRBV1 with TRBJ1-5; TRBD1, as called in the table, went unchecked against the DNA. TRBV1 is tagged as a pseudogene. This CDR3 contains 19 residues. The CDR3 region has the DNA TGCACCAGCAGCCAAGATCGGGACAGGGAGGTTTGGAGCAATCAGCCCCAGCATTTT. Translating it yields CTSSQDRDREVWSNQPQHF.

The chain is built from TRBV27 and TRBJ2-3; TRBD1 might be the D (6 bases). The V gene lost 3 bases and the J gene lost 0 bases, with 13 bases spanning the gap. Germline loops: CDR1 MNHEY, CDR2 SMNVEV (reference sequence). The CDR3 sequence is 16 residues long. Here the CDR3 reads CASSFYDRFSTDTQYF. Written as DNA, the CDR3 is TGTGCCAGCAGTTTCTACGACAGGTTCAGCACAGATACGCAGTATTTT.

The chain couples TRBV7-2 to TRBJ1-1, with unresolved D. With 4 bases removed from V and 0 bases from J, the gap between germline ends came to 12 bases. CDR3 length: 15 residues. The germline V gene has CDR1 SGHTA and CDR2 FQGNSA. The chain's CDR3 is CASSSVGVMNTEAFF. For the CDR3, the DNA is TGTGCCAGCAGCTCCGTCGGTGTTATGAACACTGAAGCTTTCTTT.

This chain joins TRBV7-9 and TRBJ2-1; 8 positions agree with TRBD2. This CDR3 contains 16 residues. Germline V gene sequence: CDR1 SEHNR, CDR2 FQNEAQ (reference sequence). The ends lost 1 base at V and 2 bases at J; junction bases unmatched: 4. In nucleotides, the CDR3 is TGTGCCAGCAGCTTAGGCGGCGGGAGGACCTACAATGAGCAGTTCTTC. This translates into CASSLGGGRTYNEQFF. Together with reference TRBV7-9 and TRBJ2-1, the CDR3 gives the full variable domain: DTGVSQNPRHKITKRGQNVTFRCDPISEHNRLYWYRQTLGQGPEFLTYFQNEAQLEKSRLLSDRFSAERPKGSFSTLEIQRTEQGDSAMYLCASSLGGGRTYNEQFFGPGTRLTVL.

In this sample, this clone turned up once. J is TRBJ2-1 and V is TRBV7-2; D is undetermined. The ends were cut back, 5 bases at V and 8 bases at J, with 10 bases in the middle. CDR1 and CDR2 (germline): SGHTA, FQGNSA. The CDR3 sequence is 12 residues long. The CDR3 sequence: CASSPSRDEQFF. CDR3 in DNA: TGTGCCAGCAGCCCTTCACGGGATGAGCAGTTCTTC. The whole variable domain, filled in from reference TRBV7-2 and TRBJ2-1, reads GAGVSQSPSNKVTEKGKDVELRCDPISGHTALYWYRQSLGQGLEFLIYFQGNSAPDKSGLPSDRFSAERTGGSVSTLTIQRTQQEDSAVYLCASSPSRDEQFFGPGTRLTVL.

Comment on this clone: Other DNA sequences in the same sample also yield this CDR3. The chain is built from TRBV6-5 and TRBJ2-5; tentative D call: TRBD2 (7 bases). CDR1 is MNHEY and CDR2 is SVGAGI in the germline V gene. V was clipped by 2 bases and J by 4 bases, with 11 bases between them. CDR3 size: 14 residues. CDR3 sequence (DNA): TGTGCCAGCAGTTACCCGGGGGGCGGAGAGACCCAGTACTTC. Its protein is CASSYPGGGETQYF.

This clone was seen a few times. The chain couples TRBV5-1 to TRBJ1-2, with 9 bases matching TRBD1. CDR1 is SGHRS and CDR2 is YFSETQ in the germline V gene. J lost 4 bases, V lost 5 bases, and 12 bases had no gene match. The CDR3 covers 16 residues. The DNA for the CDR3 is TGCGCCAGCAGTCAAGCCACAGGGGGCGTCGGCTATGGCTACACCTTC. Residues: CASSQATGGVGYGYTF.

The chain couples TRBV7-2 to TRBJ2-7; 11 nucleotides match TRBD2. This CDR3 is 17 amino acids long. The ends lost 1 base at V and 1 base at J; junction bases unmatched: 6. Germline CDR1 is SGHTA and CDR2 is FQGNSA. The CDR3: CASSLGTPSGRSYEQYF. The CDR3 DNA is TGTGCCAGCAGCTTAGGTACCCCTAGCGGGAGGTCCTACGAGCAGTACTTC. Based on the CDR3 plus reference TRBV7-2 and TRBJ2-7, the full variable domain is GAGVSQSPSNKVTEKGKDVELRCDPISGHTALYWYRQSLGQGLEFLIYFQGNSAPDKSGLPSDRFSAERTGGSVSTLTIQRTQQEDSAVYLCASSLGTPSGRSYEQYFGPGTRLTVT.

The V call is TRBV5-3, the J call TRBJ1-4; D is unresolved. TRBV5-3 is annotated as an ORF whose role is uncertain. V was clipped by 2 bases and J by 7 bases, with 6 bases between them. The CDR3 loop spans 12 amino acids. This CDR3 reads CARSFIVEKLFF. Here the CDR3 DNA reads TGTGCCAGAAGCTTCATTGTTGAAAAACTGTTTTTT.

The V gene is TRBV19, the J gene TRBJ1-5; 11 bases are shared with TRBD1. The CDR3 contains 15 residues. V gave up 4 bases and J gave up 7 bases; unmatched junction bases: 6. The germline V gene has CDR1 LNHDA and CDR2 SQIVND (reference sequence). This CDR3 reads CASSRGQGVGQPQHF. CDR3 nucleotides: TGTGCCAGTAGTAGGGGACAGGGGGTAGGCCAGCCCCAGCATTTT.

CDR3 bases: TGTGCCACCAGCACGGGACAGGGAAGCAATCAGCCCCAGCATTTT. Residues: CATSTGQGSNQPQHF. The J gene is TRBJ1-5, the V gene TRBV24-1, with TRBD1 matching 9 bases. This CDR3 spans 15 amino acids. Germline loops: CDR1 KGHDR, CDR2 SFDVKD. With 7 bases clipped from V and 1 base from J, the junction kept 4 bases outside the gene matches.

There are a few counts of this clone. V gene TRBV7-9 combines with J gene TRBJ2-7, with 7 bases identical to TRBD1. Germline loops: CDR1 SEHNR, CDR2 FQNEAQ (reference sequence). This CDR3 spans 15 amino acids. After removal of 4 bases from V and 0 bases from J, the junction contained 6 bases not matched to a gene. This CDR3 reads CASSSRGRSSYEQYF. The CDR3 DNA follows: TGTGCCAGCAGCTCAAGGGGGCGCTCCTCCTACGAGCAGTACTTC.

This chain joins TRBV6-5 and TRBJ2-7; 8 bases agree with TRBD2. This CDR3 has 15 amino acids. Germline V CDR1 and CDR2: MNHEY, SVGAGI. V lost 0 bases, J lost 4 bases, and 5 bases stayed unmatched. The CDR3 protein is CASSYSSGSSYEQYF. The CDR3 region has the DNA TGTGCCAGCAGTTACTCGAGCGGGAGTTCTTACGAGCAGTACTTC.

V and J are TRBV7-3 and TRBJ2-7, with TRBD2 matching over 11 bases. Looked up from germline, CDR1 is SGHTA and CDR2 is FQGTGA. V lost 5 bases, J lost 2 bases, and 5 bases stayed unmatched. CDR3 size: 15 residues. The CDR3 sequence is CASSPGTSGTYEQYF. The CDR3 coding sequence is TGTGCCAGCAGCCCCGGGACTAGCGGCACCTACGAGCAGTACTTC.

The chain employs TRBV7-6 and TRBJ2-7; TRBD1 is a possible D gene (6 bases). The CDR3 has 15 amino acids. Germline V gene data show CDR1 as SGHVS and CDR2 as FNYEAQ. Trimming pared 1 base from V and 2 bases from J, leaving 12 bases between. The CDR3 spells CASSLEGQGPYEQYF. The CDR3 DNA reads as TGTGCCAGCAGCTTAGAAGGCCAGGGGCCCTACGAGCAGTACTTC.

The chain is built from TRBV2 and TRBJ1-5, with D perhaps TRBD1 (6 bases). From germline, CDR1 is SNHLY and CDR2 FYNNEI. The CDR3 spans 14 residues. V was clipped by 5 bases and J by 3 bases, with 11 bases between them. The CDR3 spells CASSTTGNNQPQHF. CDR3 sequence (DNA): TGTGCCAGCAGTACGACAGGAAACAATCAGCCCCAGCATTTT.

V is TRBV30 and J is TRBJ1-5, with D tentatively TRBD1 (5 bases). Trimming took off 0 bases at V and 5 bases at J, with 14 bases between the two ends. The CDR3 has 15 amino acids. Germline values: CDR1 GTSNPN, CDR2 SVGIG (reference sequence). CDR3 DNA: TGTGCCTGGAGTGTAGGGCCAGGGTCCGATCAGCCCCAGCATTTT. Amino acids: CAWSVGPGSDQPQHF.

This clone was recorded only once. J is TRBJ2-1 and V is TRBV6-4; TRBD2 matches at 9 bases. This CDR3 is 13 amino acids long. Trimming removed 4 bases from V and 10 bases from J; junction bases left unmatched: 5. Looked up from germline, CDR1 is MRHNA and CDR2 is SNTAGT. Here the CDR3 DNA reads TGTGCCAGCAGTGCTTCCGGGACTAGCGAGCAGTTCTTC. This gives the protein CASSASGTSEQFF.

The chain couples TRBV19 to TRBJ1-6; unclear D gene. Looked up from germline, CDR1 is LNHDA and CDR2 is SQIVND (reference sequence). The CDR3 extends over 13 amino acids. The germline V and J ends were trimmed by 6 bases and 10 bases, with 13 bases remaining between them. The CDR3 DNA reads TGTGCCAGTAGCTACCGGAGGGAGTCACCCCTCCACTTT. The encoded protein is CASSYRRESPLHF.

Turning to this clone: One junction end does not reproduce the germline sequence, and a read error may be involved. The CDR3 sequence: CATSDSNFRALSF. The CDR3 bases are TGTGCCACCAGTGATTCCAACTTCAGGGCTCTCTCCTTC. The rearrangement joins TRBV24-1 to TRBJ1-2; D possibly corresponds to TRBD1 (5 bases). The CDR3 loop spans 13 amino acids. Germline CDR1 is KGHDR and CDR2 is SFDVKD.